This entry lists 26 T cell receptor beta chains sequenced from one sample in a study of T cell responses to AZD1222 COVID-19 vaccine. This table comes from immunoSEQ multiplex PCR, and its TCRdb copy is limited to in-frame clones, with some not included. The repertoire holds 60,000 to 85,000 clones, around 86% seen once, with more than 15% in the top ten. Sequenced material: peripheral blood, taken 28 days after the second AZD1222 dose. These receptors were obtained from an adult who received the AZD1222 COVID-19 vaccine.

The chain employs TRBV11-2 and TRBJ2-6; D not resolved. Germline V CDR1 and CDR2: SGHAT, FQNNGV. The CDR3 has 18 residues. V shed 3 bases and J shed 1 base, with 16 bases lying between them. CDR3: CASSLGGILRSGANVLTF. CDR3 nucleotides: TGTGCCAGCAGCTTGGGTGGGATTTTGAGGTCTGGGGCCAACGTCCTGACTTTC. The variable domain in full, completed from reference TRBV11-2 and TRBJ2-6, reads EAGVAQSPRYKIIEKRQSVAFWCNPISGHATLYWYQQILGQGPKLLIQFQNNGVVDDSQLPKDRFSAERLKGVDSTLKIQPAKLEDSAVYLCASSLGGILRSGANVLTFGAGSRLTVL.

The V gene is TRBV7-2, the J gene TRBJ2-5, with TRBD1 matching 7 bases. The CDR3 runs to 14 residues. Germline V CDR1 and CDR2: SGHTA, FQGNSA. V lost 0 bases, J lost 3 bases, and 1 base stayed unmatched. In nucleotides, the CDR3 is TGTGCCAGCAGCTTAGCTGGGACAGAAGAGACCCAGTACTTC. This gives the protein CASSLAGTEETQYF.

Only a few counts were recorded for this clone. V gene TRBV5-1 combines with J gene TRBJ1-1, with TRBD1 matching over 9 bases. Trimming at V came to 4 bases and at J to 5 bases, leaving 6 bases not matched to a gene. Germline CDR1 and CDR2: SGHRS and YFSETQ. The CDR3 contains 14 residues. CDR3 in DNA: TGCGCCAGCAGCGTCGGACAGGGGATGACTGAAGCTTTCTTT. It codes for CASSVGQGMTEAFF. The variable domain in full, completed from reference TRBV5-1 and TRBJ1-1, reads KAGVTQTPRYLIKTRGQQVTLSCSPISGHRSVSWYQQTPGQGLQFLFEYFSETQRNKGNFPGRFSGRQFSNSRSEMNVSTLELGDSALYLCASSVGQGMTEAFFGQGTRLTVV.

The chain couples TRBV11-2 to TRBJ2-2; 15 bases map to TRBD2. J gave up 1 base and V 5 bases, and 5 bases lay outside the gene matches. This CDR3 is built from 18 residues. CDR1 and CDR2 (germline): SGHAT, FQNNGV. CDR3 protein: CASSPGLAGGQNTGELFF. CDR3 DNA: TGTGCCAGCAGCCCGGGACTAGCGGGGGGCCAGAACACCGGGGAGCTGTTTTTT.

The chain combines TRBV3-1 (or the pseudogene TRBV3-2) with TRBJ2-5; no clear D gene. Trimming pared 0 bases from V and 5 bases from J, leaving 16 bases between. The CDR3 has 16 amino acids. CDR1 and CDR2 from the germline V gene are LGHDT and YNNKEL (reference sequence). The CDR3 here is CASSQDPLTSAETQYF. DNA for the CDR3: TGTGCCAGCAGCCAAGACCCTCTAACGAGCGCTGAGACCCAGTACTTC.

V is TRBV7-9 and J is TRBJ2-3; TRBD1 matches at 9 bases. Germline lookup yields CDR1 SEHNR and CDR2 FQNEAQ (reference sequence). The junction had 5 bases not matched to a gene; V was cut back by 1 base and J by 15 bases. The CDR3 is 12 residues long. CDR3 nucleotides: TGTGCCAGCAGCTTAGAAGGGACAGGGTTATATTTT. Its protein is CASSLEGTGLYF.

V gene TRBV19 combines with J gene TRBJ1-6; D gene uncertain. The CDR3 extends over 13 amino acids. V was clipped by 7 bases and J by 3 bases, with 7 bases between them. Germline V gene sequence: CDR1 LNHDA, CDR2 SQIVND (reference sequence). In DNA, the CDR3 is TGTGCCAGTACGGGGAGCTATAATTCACCCCTCCACTTT. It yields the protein CASTGSYNSPLHF.

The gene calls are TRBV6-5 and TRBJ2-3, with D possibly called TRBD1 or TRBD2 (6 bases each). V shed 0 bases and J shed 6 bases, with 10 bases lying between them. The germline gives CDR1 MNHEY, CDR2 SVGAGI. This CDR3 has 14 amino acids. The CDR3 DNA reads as TGTGCCAGCAGTTACTCCGGGGGCGCGGATACGCAGTATTTT. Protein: CASSYSGGADTQYF.

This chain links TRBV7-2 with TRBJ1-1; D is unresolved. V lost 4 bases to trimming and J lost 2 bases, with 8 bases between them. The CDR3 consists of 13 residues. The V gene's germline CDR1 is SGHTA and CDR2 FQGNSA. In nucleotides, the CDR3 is TGTGCCAGCAGCTCGGCTTTTAACACTGAAGCTTTCTTT. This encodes CASSSAFNTEAFF.

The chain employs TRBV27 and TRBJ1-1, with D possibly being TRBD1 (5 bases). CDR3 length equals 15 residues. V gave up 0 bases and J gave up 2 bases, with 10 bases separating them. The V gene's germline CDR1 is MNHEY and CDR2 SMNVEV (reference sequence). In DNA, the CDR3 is TGTGCCAGCAGTTTATCGGCGGGGGTAAACACTGAAGCTTTCTTT. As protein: CASSLSAGVNTEAFF.

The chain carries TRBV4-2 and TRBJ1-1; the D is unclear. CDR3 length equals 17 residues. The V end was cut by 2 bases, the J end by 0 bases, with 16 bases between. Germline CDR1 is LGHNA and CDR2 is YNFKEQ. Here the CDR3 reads CASSQIGSNSMNTEAFF. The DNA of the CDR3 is TGTGCCAGCAGCCAAATTGGCAGTAATAGCATGAACACTGAAGCTTTCTTT.

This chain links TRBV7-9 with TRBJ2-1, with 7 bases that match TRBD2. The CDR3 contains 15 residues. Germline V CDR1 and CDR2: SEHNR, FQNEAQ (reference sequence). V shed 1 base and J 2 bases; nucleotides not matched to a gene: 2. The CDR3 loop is CASSLGGGTYNEQFF. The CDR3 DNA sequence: TGTGCCAGCAGCTTAGGGGGGGGAACCTACAATGAGCAGTTCTTC.

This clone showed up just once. This CDR3 is CASGLYEQFF. Written as DNA, the CDR3 is TGTGCCAGCGGACTTTATGAGCAGTTCTTC. The chain employs TRBV12-3 or TRBV12-4 and TRBJ2-1; a weak D match, TRBD2 (5 bases). The ends were cut back, 8 bases at V and 8 bases at J, with 7 bases in the middle. The CDR3 runs 10 residues.

CDR3 sequence (DNA): TGTGCCAGCAGCCCGGACAGGGAGGGCCAGCCCCAGCATTTT. Translation gives CASSPDREGQPQHF. J is TRBJ1-5 and V is TRBV6-5, with 8 bases that match TRBD1. CDR1 is MNHEY and CDR2 is SVGAGI in the germline V gene. The trim removed 6 bases at V and 7 bases at J, leaving 8 bases unmatched. The CDR3 sequence is 14 residues long.

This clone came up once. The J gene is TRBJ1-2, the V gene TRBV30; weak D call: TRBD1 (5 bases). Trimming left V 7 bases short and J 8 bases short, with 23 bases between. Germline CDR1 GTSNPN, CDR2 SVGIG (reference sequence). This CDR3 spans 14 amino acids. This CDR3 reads CAYTSGANSEGYTF. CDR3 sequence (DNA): TGTGCCTATACTAGTGGGGCGAATTCGGAGGGCTACACCTTC.

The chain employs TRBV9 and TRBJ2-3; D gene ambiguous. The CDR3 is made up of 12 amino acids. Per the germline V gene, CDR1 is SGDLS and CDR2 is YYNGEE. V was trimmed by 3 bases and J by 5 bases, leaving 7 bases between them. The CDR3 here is CASSAREDTQYF. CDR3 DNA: TGTGCCAGCAGCGCGAGAGAAGATACGCAGTATTTT.

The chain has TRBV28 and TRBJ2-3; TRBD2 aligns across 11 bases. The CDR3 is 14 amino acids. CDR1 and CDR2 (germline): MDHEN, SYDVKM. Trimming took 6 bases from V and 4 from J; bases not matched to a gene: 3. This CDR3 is CASSLAGGPDTQYF. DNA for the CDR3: TGTGCCAGCAGCTTAGCGGGGGGGCCAGATACGCAGTATTTT.

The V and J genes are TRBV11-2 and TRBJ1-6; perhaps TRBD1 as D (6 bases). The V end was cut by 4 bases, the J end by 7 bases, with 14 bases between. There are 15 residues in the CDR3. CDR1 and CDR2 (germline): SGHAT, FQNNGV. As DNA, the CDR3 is TGTGCCAGCAGCTCCGTCCGGGGGCGGAATTCACCCCTCCACTTT. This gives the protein CASSSVRGRNSPLHF.

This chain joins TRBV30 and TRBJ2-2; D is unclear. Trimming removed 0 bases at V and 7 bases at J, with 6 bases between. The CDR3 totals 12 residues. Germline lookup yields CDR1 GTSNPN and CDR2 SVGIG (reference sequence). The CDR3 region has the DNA TGTGCCTGGAGTGTAAAAGGCGGGGAGCTGTTTTTT. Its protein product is CAWSVKGGELFF.

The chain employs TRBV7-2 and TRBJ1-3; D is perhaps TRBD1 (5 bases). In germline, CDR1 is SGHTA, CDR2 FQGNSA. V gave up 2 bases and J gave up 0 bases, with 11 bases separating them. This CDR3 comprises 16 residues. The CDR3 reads CASSLRQQVSGNTIYF. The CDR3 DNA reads TGTGCCAGCAGCTTAAGACAGCAAGTCTCTGGAAACACCATATATTTT.

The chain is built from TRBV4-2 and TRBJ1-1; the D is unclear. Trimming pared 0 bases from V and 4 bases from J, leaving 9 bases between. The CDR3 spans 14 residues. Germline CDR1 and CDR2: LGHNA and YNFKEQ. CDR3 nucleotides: TGTGCCAGCAGCCAAGAGAACACCGGCACTGAAGCTTTCTTT. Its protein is CASSQENTGTEAFF.

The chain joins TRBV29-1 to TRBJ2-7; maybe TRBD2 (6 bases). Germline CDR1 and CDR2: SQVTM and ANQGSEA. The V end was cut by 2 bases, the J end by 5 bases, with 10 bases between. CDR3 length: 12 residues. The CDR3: CSVERGTHEQYF. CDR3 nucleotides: TGCAGCGTTGAACGGGGGACGCACGAGCAGTACTTC.

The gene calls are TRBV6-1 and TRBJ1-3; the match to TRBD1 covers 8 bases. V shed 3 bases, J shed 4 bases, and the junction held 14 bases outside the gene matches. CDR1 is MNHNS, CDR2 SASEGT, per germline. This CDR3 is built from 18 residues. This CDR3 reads CASSEGTGWDDIGNTIYF. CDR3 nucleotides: TGTGCCAGCAGTGAGGGGACAGGATGGGACGACATCGGAAACACCATATATTTT.

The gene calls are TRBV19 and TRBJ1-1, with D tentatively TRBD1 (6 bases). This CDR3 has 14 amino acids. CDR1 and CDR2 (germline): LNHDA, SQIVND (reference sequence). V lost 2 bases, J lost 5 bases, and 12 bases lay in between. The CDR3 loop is CASSITGMGTEAFF. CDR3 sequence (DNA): TGTGCCAGTAGTATAACAGGGATGGGGACTGAAGCTTTCTTT.

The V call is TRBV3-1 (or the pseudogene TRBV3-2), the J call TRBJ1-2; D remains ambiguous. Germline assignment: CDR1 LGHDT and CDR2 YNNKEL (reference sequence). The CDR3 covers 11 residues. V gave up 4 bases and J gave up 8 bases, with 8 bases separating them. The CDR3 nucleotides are TGTGCCAGCAGCCGCGGTGGGGGCTACACCTTC. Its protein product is CASSRGGGYTF.

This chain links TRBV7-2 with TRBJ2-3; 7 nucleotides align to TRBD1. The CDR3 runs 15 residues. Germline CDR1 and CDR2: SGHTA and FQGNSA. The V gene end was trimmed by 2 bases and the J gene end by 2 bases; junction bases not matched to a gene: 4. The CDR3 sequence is CASSLRGQNTDTQYF. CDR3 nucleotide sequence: TGTGCCAGCAGCTTACGGGGACAGAACACAGATACGCAGTATTTT.